This TCR beta chain was sequenced for a study of human T cells and chemical hapten exposure. The study, taken as a whole, reports: The number of TCRs over 1 in 1000 frequency stayed unchanged after DPC.

TCRdb re-analysed the RACE reads in MiXCR, keeping a single row per CDR3 protein. The repertoire has 250,000 or so distinct CDR3 sequences, about 8.6% of them found once; the top ten carry 2% to 3%. Time point of the sample: pre-sensitization, week 0. Noted treatment: therapeutic diphenylcyclopropenone sensitization with weekly scalp DPC. Unfractionated whole blood yielded total RNA. As concerns this clonotype: Its target is not known.

The CDR3 length is 11 residues. V was pared by 6 bases and J by 9 bases, with 9 bases between. Source: whole blood, taken in connection with sensitization to the hapten diphenylcyclopropenone (DPC). This clonotype originated in a woman in her thirties or forties with alopecia areata. Some clones in this sample may be carry-over from other donors' samples. The chain couples TRBV12-3 or TRBV12-4 to TRBJ1-5, with no clear D. The CDR3: CASSRLGPQHF. The CDR3 DNA sequence: TGTGCCAGCAGCCGTCTTGGGCCCCAGCATTTT.